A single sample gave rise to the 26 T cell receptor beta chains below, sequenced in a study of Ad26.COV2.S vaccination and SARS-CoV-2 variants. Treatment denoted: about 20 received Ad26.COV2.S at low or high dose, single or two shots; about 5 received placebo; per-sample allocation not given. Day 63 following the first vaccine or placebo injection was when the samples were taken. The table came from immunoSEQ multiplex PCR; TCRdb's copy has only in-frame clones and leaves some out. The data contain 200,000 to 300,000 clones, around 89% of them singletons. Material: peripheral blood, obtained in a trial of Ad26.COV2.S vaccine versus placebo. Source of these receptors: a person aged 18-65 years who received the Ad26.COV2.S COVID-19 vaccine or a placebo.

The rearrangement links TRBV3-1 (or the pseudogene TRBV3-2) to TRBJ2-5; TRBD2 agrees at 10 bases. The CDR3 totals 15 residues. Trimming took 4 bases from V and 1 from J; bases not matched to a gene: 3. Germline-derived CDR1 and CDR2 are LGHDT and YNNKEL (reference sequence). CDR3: CASSRSGRTQETQYF. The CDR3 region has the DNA TGTGCCAGCAGCCGTAGCGGGAGGACCCAAGAGACCCAGTACTTC.

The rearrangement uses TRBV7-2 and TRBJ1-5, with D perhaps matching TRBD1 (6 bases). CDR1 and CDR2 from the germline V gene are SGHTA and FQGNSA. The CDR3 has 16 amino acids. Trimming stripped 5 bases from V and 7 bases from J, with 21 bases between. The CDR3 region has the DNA TGTGCCAGCAGCGCACAAACAGGGCCCTCTGGGCAGCCCCAGCATTTT. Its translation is CASSAQTGPSGQPQHF.

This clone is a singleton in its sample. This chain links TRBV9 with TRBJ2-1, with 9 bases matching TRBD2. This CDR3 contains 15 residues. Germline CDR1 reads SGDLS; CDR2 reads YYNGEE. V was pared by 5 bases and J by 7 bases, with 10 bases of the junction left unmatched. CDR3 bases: TGTGCCAGCAGTGGCTCGGCGGGGGGGCAAAATGAGCAGTTCTTC. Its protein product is CASSGSAGGQNEQFF.

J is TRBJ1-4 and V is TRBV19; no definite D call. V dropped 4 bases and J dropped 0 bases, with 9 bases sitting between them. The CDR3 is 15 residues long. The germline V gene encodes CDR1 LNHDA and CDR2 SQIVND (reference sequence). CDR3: CASSRGLSTNEKLFF. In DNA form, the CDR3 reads TGTGCCAGTAGTAGAGGACTTTCAACTAATGAAAAACTGTTTTTT.

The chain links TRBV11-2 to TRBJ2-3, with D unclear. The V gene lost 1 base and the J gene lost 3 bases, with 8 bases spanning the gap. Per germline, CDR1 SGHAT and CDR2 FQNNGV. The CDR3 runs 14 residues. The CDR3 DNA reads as TGTGCCAGCAGCTTAGCGGCAGTAACAGATACGCAGTATTTT. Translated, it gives CASSLAAVTDTQYF.

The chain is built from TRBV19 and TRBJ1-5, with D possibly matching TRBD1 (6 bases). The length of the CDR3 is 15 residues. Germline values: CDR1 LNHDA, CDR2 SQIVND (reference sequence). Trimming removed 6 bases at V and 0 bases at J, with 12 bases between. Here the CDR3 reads CASRGQLYSNQPQHF. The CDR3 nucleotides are TGTGCCAGTAGAGGACAGCTCTATAGCAATCAGCCCCAGCATTTT.

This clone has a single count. CDR3 protein: CASKGGGARSNQPQHF. CDR3 nucleotides: TGTGCCAGCAAGGGAGGGGGGGCGAGAAGCAATCAGCCCCAGCATTTT. The rearrangement uses TRBV28 and TRBJ1-5; D is possibly TRBD1 (6 bases). The ends were cut back, 7 bases at V and 1 base at J, with 17 bases in the middle. Germline V lookup: CDR1 MDHEN, CDR2 SYDVKM. The CDR3 contains 16 residues.

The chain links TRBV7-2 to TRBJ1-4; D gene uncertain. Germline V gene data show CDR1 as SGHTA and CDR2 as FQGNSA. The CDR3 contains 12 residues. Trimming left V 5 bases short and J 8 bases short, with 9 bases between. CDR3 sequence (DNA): TGTGCCAGCAGCCACGGACGGGAAAAACTGTTTTTT. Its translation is CASSHGREKLFF. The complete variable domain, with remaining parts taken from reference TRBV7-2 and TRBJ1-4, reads GAGVSQSPSNKVTEKGKDVELRCDPISGHTALYWYRQSLGQGLEFLIYFQGNSAPDKSGLPSDRFSAERTGGSVSTLTIQRTQQEDSAVYLCASSHGREKLFFGSGTQLSVL.

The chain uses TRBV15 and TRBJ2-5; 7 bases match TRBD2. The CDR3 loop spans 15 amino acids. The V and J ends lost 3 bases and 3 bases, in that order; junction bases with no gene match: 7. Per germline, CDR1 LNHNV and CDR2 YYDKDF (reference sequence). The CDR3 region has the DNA TGTGCCACCAGCAGTAGAACCAGCGGGGAAGAGACCCAGTACTTC. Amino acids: CATSSRTSGEETQYF.

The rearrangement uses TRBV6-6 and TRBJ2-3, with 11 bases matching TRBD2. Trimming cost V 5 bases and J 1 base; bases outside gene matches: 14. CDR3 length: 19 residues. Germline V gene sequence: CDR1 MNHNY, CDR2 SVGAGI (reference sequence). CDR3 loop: CASSPPVSSGRAGTDTQYF. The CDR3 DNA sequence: TGTGCCAGCAGTCCCCCGGTCAGTAGCGGGAGGGCCGGCACAGATACGCAGTATTTT.

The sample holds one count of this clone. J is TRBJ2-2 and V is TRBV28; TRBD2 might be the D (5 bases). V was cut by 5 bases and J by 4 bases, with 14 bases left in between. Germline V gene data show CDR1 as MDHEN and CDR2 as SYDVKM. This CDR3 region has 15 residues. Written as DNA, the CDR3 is TGTGCCAGCAGTCCACCGAGAGGGATCACCGGGGAGCTGTTTTTT. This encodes CASSPPRGITGELFF.

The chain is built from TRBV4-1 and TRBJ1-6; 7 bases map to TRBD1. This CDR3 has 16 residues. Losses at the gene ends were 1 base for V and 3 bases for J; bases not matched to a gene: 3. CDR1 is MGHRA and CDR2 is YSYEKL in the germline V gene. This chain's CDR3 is CASSQGGQNYNSPLHF. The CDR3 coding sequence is TGCGCCAGCAGCCAAGGGGGACAGAACTATAATTCACCCCTCCACTTT.

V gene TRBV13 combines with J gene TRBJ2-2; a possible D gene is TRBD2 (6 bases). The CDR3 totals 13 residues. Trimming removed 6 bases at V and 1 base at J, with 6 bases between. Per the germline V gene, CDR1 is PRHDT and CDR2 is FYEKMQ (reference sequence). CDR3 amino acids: CASRRGNTGELFF. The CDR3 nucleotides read TGTGCCAGCAGGCGGGGGAACACCGGGGAGCTGTTTTTT. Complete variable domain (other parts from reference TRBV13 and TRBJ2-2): AAGVIQSPRHLIKEKRETATLKCYPIPRHDTVYWYQQGPGQDPQFLISFYEKMQSDKGSIPDRFSAQQFSDYHSELNMSSLELGDSALYFCASRRGNTGELFFGEGSRLTVL.

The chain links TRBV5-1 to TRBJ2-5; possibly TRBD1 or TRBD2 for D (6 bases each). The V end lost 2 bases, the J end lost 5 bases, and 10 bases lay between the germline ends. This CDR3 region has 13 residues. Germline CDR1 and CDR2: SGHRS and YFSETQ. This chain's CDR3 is CASSFGGRETQYF. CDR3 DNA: TGCGCCAGCAGCTTTGGGGGGCGGGAGACCCAGTACTTC. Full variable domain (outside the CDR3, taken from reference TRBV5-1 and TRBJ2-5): KAGVTQTPRYLIKTRGQQVTLSCSPISGHRSVSWYQQTPGQGLQFLFEYFSETQRNKGNFPGRFSGRQFSNSRSEMNVSTLELGDSALYLCASSFGGRETQYFGPGTRLLVL.

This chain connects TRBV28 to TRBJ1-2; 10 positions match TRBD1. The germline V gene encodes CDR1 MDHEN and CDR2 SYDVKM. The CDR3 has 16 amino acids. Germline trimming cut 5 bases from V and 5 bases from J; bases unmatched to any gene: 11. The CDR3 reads CASSINRDRGYYGYTF. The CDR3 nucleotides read TGTGCCAGCAGTATTAACCGGGACAGGGGATATTATGGCTACACCTTC.

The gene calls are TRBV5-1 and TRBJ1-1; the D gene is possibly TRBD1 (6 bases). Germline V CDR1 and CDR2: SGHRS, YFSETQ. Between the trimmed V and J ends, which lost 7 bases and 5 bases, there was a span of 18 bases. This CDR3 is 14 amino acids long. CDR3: CASRPQGSWTEAFF. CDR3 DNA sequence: TGCGCCAGCCGTCCTCAGGGGAGTTGGACTGAAGCTTTCTTT.

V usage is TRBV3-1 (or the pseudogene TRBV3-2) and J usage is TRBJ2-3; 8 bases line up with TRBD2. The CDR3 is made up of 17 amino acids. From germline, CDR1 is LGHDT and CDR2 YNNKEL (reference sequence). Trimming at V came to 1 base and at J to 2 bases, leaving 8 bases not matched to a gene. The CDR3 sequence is CASSQVEASGHTDTQYF. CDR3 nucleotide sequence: TGTGCCAGCAGCCAAGTGGAGGCTAGCGGGCACACAGATACGCAGTATTTT.

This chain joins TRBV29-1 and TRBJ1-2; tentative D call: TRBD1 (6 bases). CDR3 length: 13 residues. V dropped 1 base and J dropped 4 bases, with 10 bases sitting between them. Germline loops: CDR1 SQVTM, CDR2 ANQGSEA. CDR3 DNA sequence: TGCAGCGTTGAAGCACAGGGTAGCTATGGCTACACCTTC. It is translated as CSVEAQGSYGYTF.

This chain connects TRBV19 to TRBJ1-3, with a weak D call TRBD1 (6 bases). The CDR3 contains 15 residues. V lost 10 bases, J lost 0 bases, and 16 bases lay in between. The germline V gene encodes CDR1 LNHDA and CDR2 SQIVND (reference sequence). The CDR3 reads CATTTGHLSGNTIYF. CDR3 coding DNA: TGTGCCACTACAACGGGACACCTCTCTGGAAACACCATATATTTT.

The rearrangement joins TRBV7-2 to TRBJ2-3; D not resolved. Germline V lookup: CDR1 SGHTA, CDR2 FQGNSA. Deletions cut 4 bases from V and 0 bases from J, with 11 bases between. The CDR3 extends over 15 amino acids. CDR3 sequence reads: CASSSYLPSTDTQYF. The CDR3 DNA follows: TGTGCCAGCAGCTCGTACCTACCGAGCACAGATACGCAGTATTTT.

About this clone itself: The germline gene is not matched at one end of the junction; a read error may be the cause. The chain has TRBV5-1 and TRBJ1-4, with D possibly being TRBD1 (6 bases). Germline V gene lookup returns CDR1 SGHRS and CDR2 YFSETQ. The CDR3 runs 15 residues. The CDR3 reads CACSPRGGADEKLFF. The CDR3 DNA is TGCGCCTGCAGCCCCCGGGGGGGGGCGGATGAAAAACTGTTTTTT.

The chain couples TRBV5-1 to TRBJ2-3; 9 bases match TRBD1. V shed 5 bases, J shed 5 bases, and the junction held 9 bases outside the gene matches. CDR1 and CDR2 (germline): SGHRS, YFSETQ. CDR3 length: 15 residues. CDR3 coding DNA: TGCGCCAGCAGGTCGAAACCGGGACAGGGAGATACGCAGTATTTT. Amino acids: CASRSKPGQGDTQYF.

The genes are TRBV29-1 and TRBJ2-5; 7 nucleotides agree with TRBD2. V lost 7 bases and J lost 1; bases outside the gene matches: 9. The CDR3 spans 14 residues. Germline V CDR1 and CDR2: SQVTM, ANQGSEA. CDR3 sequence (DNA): TGCAGCGCGACACTAGCGCCACTCCAAGAGACCCAGTACTTC. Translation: CSATLAPLQETQYF.

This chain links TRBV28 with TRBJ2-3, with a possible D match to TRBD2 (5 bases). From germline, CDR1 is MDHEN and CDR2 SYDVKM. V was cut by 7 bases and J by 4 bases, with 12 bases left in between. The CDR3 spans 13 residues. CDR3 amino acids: CASTLAGSDTQYF. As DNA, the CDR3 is TGTGCCAGCACGTTGGCGGGTTCAGATACGCAGTATTTT.

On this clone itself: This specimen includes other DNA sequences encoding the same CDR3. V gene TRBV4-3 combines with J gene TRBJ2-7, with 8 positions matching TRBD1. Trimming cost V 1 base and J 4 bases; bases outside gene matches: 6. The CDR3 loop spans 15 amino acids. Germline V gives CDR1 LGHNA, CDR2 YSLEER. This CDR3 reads CASSQGSGGSYEQYF. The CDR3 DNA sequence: TGCGCCAGCAGCCAAGGGTCAGGGGGCAGTTACGAGCAGTACTTC.

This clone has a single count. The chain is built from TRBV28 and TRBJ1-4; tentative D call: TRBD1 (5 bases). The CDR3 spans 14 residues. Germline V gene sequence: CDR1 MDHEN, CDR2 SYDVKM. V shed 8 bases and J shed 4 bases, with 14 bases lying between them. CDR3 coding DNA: TGTGCCAGCTCAGACCGGGGGATTAATGAAAAACTGTTTTTT. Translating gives CASSDRGINEKLFF. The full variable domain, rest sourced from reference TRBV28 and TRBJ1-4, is DVKVTQSSRYLVKRTGEKVFLECVQDMDHENMFWYRQDPGLGLRLIYFSYDVKMKEKGDIPEGYSVSREKKERFSLILESASTNQTSMYLCASSDRGINEKLFFGSGTQLSVL.